This record looks at one T cell receptor beta chain sequence and its context. Which antigen it targets is not known. The record has no base qualities; no much larger clone is one base away. The collaborating institutions used their own protocols to collect whole blood in K2EDTA tubes. For TCRbeta analysis, collaborators shipped samples in one of three forms: frozen whole blood, isolated PBMCs, or DNA extracted from either of those sample types. TCRbeta CDR3 regions were amplified from genomic DNA using the immunoSEQ Assay, a bias-controlled multiplex PCR. The source study handled its data this way. The number of nucleated cells in each sample was estimated by amplification of reference gene primers within the assay. Sequence reads were collapsed and filtered to measure the absolute abundance of every unique TCRbeta CDR3 rearrangement. For each sample, productive Simpson clonality was calculated as the square root of Simpson's diversity index over productive rearrangements. TCRdb carries this immuneACCESS record with in-frame sequences only. Its versions omit some clonotypes, under half of them owing to an unresolved V gene in the studies checked, with the rest unexplained. V and J calls plus clone size are reproduced from that table; the DNA served to infer D and trimming. Present in this sample are nearly 250,000 clones, just under 85% of which were seen just once. The ten largest clones represent over 1.5% of the sample.

CDR1 and CDR2 (MNHEY, SVGAGI) derive from the germline V gene. V lost 8 bases and J lost 3 bases; the stretch between them is 8 bases long. Taken from cysteine to phenylalanine, the CDR3 has 12 residues. The read is trimmed to its CDR3 DNA, 36 bases read in frame from base 1. This specimen belongs to a study of blood T cell repertoires in COVID-19 (dated by TCRdb to 2018 to 2021). Turning to the overall study: Collaborator samples came from the United States, Italy and Spain and covered acute and convalescent phases of COVID-19. The repertoires were released in a freely available public database intended as a resource for research on the immune response to SARS-CoV-2. HLA class I and class II types, where available, came from metadata supplied by the sample provider rather than from assay-based typing. The material from the prospective study consisted of cDNA or gDNA derived from T cells, B-cell-depleted T cells, or PBMCs. Subjects who had been exposed to COVID-19, were actively infected with it, or had recovered from it provided the deeply sampled blood TCRbeta repertoires that made up the dataset. The sample metadata nearly always contained a de-identified subject ID, COVID-19 status, age in years and sex. The samples were drawn from two sources: the first 160 participants of the ongoing ImmuneRACE study, and fewer than 1,500 subjects contributed by 6 global collaborators. Overall study results and their limits: Clinical and demographic metadata were provided uncurated, with the amount varying by source and participant.

What was sequenced was peripheral blood. The origin of this receptor is a woman older than 75 with acute or convalescent COVID-19. The chain uses TRBV6-5 and TRBJ1-3; 5 matching bases give a weak D call of TRBD1. The DNA sequence reads TGTGCCAGCGGAGACAGTGGAAACACCATATATTTT. This codes for CASGDSGNTIYF.